Described below is a single T cell receptor (beta chain) sequence and its context. Its target is not known. As for time point: newly diagnosed, previously untreated cHL patient sample. This sample was taken from a study of PD-1 blockade in classical Hodgkin lymphoma. The study's findings and limits: Lower baseline TCR diversity was reported for newly diagnosed patients than for healthy donors. The origin of the repertoire differences remains undefined, with disease activity or prior therapy as possible causes.

The CDR3 is 13 residues long. V was shortened by 4 bases and J by 4 bases, with 10 bases between the two germline ends. CDR1 and CDR2 (germline): MNHEY, SVGAGI. Generated by immunoSEQ multiplex PCR, the TCRdb table keeps only in-frame clones and is missing some. Among about 17,000 clones listed, roughly 90% were seen once. This clonotype was obtained from a human donor with classical Hodgkin lymphoma. The gene calls are TRBV6-5 and TRBJ1-1; D unresolved. Sequenced: peripheral blood mononuclear cells (PBMCs). CDR3 residues: CASSFRRVTEAFF. The CDR3 DNA reads as TGTGCCAGCAGTTTTAGGAGGGTCACTGAAGCTTTCTTT.